The source of this T cell receptor beta chain is a study of neurological immune-mediated disorders. At the level of the study: For the 34 multiple sclerosis patients, the disease was relapsing-remitting in about 30 and secondary progressive in 3. Study results and caveats: It was the repertoires of 18 of 34 multiple sclerosis patients that phylogenetic grouping placed in one related-CDR3 cluster, which is a possible signature. It was HTLV-1-associated myelopathy that showed the most TCR clonal expansion, while multiple sclerosis showed the least, falling below healthy controls.

V was shortened by 3 bases and J by 6 bases, with 13 bases between the two germline ends. This CDR3 is built from 14 residues. Looked up from germline, CDR1 is SGHKS and CDR2 is YYEKEE (reference sequence). This clonotype was recorded at least ten times. Its antigen is currently unknown. TCRdb redid the calling of the 5' RACE reads with MiXCR, one entry per CDR3 protein. The table records tens of thousands of distinct CDR3 sequences, around 5.1% of them present only once. This chain links TRBV5-5 with TRBJ1-5, with D perhaps TRBD1 (6 bases). The clonotype comes from a human donor with multiple sclerosis. The donor label of this sample is uncertain. Sequenced input: PBMCs. This CDR3 reads CASSSGTSGQPQHF. The CDR3 coding sequence is TGTGCCAGCAGCTCCGGGACAAGCGGTCAGCCCCAGCATTTT.